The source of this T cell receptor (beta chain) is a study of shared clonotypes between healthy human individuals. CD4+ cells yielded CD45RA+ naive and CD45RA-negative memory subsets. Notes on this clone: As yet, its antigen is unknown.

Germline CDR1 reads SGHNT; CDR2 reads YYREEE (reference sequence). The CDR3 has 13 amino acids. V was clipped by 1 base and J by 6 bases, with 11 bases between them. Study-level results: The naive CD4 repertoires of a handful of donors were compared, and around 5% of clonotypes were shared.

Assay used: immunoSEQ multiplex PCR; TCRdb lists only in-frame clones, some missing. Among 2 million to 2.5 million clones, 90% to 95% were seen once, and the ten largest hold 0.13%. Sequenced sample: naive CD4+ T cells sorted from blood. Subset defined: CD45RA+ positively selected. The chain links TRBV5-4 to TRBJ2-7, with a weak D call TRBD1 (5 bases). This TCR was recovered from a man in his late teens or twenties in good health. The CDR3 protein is CASSLYKGSEQYF. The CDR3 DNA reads TGTGCCAGCAGCTTGTATAAGGGGTCCGAGCAGTACTTC.